This note documents a single TCR beta chain sequence. The data belong to a study of blood T cell repertoires in COVID-19. Only in-frame clones appear in the TCRdb table, and some are missing; sequencing was by immunoSEQ multiplex PCR. The sample records about 130,000 clones, about 88% being singletons. The sample was peripheral blood. The sequence was collected from a woman older than 75 with acute or convalescent COVID-19.

The CDR3 loop is CASSFPQRTF. The CDR3 DNA reads TGTGCCAGCAGCTTCCCTCAGAGGACCTTC. V and J are TRBV7-9 and TRBJ1-2; D is undetermined. The CDR3 has 10 residues. The V and J ends lost 3 bases and 14 bases respectively, with 10 bases between them. Germline V gene sequence: CDR1 SEHNR, CDR2 FQNEAQ (reference sequence).